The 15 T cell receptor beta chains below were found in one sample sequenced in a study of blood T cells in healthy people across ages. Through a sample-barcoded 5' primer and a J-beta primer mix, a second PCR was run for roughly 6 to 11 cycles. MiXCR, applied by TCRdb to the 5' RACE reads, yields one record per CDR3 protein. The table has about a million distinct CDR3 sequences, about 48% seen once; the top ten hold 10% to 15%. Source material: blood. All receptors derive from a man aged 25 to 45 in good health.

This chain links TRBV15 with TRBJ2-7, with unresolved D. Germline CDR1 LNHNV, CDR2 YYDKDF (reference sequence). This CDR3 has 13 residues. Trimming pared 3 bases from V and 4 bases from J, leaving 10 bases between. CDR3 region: CATSRNYQYEQYF. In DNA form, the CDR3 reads TGTGCCACCAGCAGGAACTACCAGTACGAGCAGTACTTC.

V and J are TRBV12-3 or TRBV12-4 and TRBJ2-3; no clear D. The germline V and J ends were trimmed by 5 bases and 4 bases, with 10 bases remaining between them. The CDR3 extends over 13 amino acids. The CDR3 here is CASSITRSDTQYF. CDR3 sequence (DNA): TGTGCCAGCAGTATAACGCGTTCAGATACGCAGTATTTT.

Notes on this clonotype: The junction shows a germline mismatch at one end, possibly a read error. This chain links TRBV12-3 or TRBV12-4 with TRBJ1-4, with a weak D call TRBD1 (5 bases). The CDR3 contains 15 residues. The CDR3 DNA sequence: TGTGCCAGCAGTTTTGGCGGGGCGCCTAAGGAAAAACTGTTTTTT. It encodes CASSFGGAPKEKLFF.

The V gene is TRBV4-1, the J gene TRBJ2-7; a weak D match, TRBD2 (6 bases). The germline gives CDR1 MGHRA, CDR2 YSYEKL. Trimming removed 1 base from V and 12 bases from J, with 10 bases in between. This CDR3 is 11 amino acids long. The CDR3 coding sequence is TGCGCCAGCAGCCAAGGACTAGGGAGGTACTTC. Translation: CASSQGLGRYF.

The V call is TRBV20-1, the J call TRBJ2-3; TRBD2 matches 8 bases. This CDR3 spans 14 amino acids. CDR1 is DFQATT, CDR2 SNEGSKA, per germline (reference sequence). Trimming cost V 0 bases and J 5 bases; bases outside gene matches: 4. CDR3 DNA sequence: TGCAGTGCTAGAGATGGGGGACTAGGAGATACGCAGTATTTT. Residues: CSARDGGLGDTQYF.

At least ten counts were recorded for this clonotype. The CDR3 nucleotides read TGTGCCAGCAGCTCTCGGACAGGGAGGGAGACCCAGTACTTC. This translates into CASSSRTGRETQYF. The chain has TRBV9 and TRBJ2-7; 8 bases are a match to TRBD1. The end of the DNA fits TRBJ2-5 better, so the J call may be wrong. CDR3 length equals 14 residues. Germline values: CDR1 SGDLS, CDR2 YYNGEE.

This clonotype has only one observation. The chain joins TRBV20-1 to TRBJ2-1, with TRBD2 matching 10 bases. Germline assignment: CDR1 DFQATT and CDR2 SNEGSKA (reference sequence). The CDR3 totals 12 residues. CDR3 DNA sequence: TGCAGCCATAGCGGGGGGAACAATGAGCAGTTCTTC. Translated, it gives CSHSGGNNEQFF.

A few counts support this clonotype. The CDR3 spells CSARSSGRNSYEQYF. The DNA of the CDR3 is TGCAGTGCTAGGTCTAGCGGAAGAAACTCCTACGAGCAGTACTTC. The rearrangement links TRBV20-1 to TRBJ2-7; 7 positions agree with TRBD2. The germline V gene encodes CDR1 DFQATT and CDR2 SNEGSKA (reference sequence). The CDR3 runs 15 residues. Trimming cost V 3 bases and J 0 bases; bases outside gene matches: 8.

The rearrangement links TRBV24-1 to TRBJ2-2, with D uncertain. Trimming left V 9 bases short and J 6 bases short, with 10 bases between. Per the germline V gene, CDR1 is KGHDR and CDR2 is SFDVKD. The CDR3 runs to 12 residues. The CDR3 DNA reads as TGTGCCACCGGTGCCGGCCCCGGGGAGCTGTTTTTT. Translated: CATGAGPGELFF.

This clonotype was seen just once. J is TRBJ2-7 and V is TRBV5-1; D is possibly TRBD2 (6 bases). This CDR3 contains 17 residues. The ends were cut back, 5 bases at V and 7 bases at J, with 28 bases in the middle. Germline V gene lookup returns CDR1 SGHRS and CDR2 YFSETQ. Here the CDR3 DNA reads TGCGCCAGCAGACCAGCCGGATCGGGAGTCTCCTACAATGAGCAGTACTTC. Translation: CASRPAGSGVSYNEQYF.

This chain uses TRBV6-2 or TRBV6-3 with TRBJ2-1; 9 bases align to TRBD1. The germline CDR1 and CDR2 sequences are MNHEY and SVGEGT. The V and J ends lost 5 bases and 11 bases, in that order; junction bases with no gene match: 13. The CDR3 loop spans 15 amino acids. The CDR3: CASSDQAHTGGKQFF. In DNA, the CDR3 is TGTGCCAGCAGTGACCAAGCCCATACAGGGGGCAAGCAGTTCTTC.

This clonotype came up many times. CDR3 DNA: TGTGCCAGCAGTCAATACCAAAGACAGGGGGCTGACTACACCTTC. Its protein product is CASSQYQRQGADYTF. The rearrangement joins TRBV4-2 to TRBJ1-2; 10 nucleotides agree with TRBD1. V gave up 6 bases and J gave up 10 bases; unmatched junction bases: 14. Germline CDR1 LGHNA, CDR2 YNFKEQ. This CDR3 comprises 15 residues.

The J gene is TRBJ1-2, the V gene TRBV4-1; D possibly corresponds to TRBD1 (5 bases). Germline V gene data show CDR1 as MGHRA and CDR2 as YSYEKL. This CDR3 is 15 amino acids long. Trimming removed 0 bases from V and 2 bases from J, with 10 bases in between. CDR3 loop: CASSQDLRQNYGYTF. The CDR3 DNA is TGCGCCAGCAGCCAAGATCTCCGACAGAACTATGGCTACACCTTC.

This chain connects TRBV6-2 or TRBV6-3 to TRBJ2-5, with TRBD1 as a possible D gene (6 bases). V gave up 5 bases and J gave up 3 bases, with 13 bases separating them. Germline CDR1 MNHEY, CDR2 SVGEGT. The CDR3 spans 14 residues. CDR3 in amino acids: CASSVGTIEETQYF. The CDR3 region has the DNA TGTGCCAGCAGTGTAGGGACAATTGAAGAGACCCAGTACTTC.

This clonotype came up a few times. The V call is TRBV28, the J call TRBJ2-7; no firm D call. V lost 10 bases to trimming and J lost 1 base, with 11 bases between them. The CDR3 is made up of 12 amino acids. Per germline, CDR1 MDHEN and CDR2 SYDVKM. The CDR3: CATSYQSYEQYF. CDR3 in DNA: TGTGCCACCTCTTACCAATCCTACGAGCAGTACTTC.